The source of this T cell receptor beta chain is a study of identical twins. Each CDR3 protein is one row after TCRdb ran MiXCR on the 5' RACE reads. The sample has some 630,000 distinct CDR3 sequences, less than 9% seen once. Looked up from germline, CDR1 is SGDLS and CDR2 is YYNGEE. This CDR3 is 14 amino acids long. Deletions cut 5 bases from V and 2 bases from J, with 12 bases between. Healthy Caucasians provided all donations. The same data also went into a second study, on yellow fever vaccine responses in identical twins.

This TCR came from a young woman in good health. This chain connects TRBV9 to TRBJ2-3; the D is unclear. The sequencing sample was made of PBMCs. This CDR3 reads CASSRLGVTDTQYF. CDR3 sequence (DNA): TGTGCCAGCAGTCGGCTCGGAGTCACAGATACGCAGTATTTT.